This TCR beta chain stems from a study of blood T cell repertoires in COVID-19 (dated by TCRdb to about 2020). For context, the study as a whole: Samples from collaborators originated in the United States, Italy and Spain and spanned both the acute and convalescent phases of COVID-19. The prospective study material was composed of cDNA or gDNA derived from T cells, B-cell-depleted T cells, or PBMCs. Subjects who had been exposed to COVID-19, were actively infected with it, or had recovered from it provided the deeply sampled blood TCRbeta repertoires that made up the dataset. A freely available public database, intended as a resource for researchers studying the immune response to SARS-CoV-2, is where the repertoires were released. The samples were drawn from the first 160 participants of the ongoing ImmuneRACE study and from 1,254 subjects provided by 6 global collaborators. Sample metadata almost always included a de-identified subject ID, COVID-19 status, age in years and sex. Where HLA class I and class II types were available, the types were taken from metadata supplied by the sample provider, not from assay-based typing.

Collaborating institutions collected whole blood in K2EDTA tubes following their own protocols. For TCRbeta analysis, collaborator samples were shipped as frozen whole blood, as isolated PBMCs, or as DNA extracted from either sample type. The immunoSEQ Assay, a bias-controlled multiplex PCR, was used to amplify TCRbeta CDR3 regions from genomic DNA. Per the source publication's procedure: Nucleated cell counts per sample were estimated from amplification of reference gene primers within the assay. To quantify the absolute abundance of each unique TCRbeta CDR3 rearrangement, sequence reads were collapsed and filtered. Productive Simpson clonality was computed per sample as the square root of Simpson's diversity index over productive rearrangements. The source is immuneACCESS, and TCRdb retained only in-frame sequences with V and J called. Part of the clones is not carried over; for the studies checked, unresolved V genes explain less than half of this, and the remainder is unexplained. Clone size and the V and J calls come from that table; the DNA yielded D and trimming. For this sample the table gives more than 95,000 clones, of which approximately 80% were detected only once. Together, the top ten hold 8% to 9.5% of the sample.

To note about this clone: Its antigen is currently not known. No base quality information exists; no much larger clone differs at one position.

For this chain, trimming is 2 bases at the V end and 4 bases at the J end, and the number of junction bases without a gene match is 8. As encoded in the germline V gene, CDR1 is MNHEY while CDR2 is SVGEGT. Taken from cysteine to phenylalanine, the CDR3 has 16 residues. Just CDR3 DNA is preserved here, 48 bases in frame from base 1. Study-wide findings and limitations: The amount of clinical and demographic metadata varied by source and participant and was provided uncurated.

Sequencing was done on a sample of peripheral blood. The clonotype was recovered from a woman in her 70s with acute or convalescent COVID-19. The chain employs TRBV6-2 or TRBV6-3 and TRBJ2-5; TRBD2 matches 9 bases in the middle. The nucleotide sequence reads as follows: TGTGCCAGCAGTTACGCCCTAGCGGGAAGTTTAGAGACCCAGTACTTC. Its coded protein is CASSYALAGSLETQYF.